This T cell receptor beta chain was observed in a study of shared T cell receptors in the human thymus. Libraries were prepared by immunoSEQ multiplex PCR; TCRdb keeps only in-frame clonotypes and omits some of them. The sample has about 500,000 clones, around 82% seen once. The length of the CDR3 is 17 residues. V shed 1 base and J shed 0 bases, with 14 bases lying between them. Germline-derived CDR1 and CDR2 are SGHTS and YDEGEE. This sample also appeared in a second study, on human thymus T cells.

The chain uses TRBV5-8 and TRBJ2-1; weak D call: TRBD2 (6 bases). The sequencing sample was made of thymocytes. This sequence was found in a boy under three years old with a congenital heart defect. The CDR3 loop is CASSLRSSAVSYNEQFF. CDR3 DNA sequence: TGTGCCAGCAGCTTGAGATCTAGCGCAGTCTCCTACAATGAGCAGTTCTTC.